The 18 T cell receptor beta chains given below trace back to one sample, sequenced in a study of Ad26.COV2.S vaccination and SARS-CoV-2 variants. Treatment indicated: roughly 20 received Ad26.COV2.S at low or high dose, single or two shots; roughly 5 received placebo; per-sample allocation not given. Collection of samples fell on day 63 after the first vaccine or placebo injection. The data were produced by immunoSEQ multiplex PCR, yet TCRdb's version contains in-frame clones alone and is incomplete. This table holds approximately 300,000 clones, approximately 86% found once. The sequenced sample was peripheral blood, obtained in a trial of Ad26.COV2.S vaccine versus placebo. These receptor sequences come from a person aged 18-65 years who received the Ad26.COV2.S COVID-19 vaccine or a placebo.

In DNA, the CDR3 is TGCAGTGCTAGTCTGGGGGCAGTAACCGGGGAGCTGTTTTTT. Translating gives CSASLGAVTGELFF. The chain uses TRBV20-1 and TRBJ2-2, with a possible D match to TRBD1 (6 bases). CDR3 size: 14 residues. Germline values: CDR1 DFQATT, CDR2 SNEGSKA (reference sequence). Trimming shortened V by 3 bases and J by 5 bases, and 13 bases separated the two germline ends.

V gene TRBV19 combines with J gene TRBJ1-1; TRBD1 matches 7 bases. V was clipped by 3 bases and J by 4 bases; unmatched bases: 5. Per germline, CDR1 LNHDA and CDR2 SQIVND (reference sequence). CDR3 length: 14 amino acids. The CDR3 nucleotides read TGTGCCAGTAGTATTGAGCGACAGGGCACTGAAGCTTTCTTT. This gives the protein CASSIERQGTEAFF.

This CDR3 is CASSLAYMSANKETQYF. The CDR3 nucleotides are TGTGCCAGCAGCTTGGCCTATATGTCAGCCAATAAAGAGACCCAGTACTTC. The chain couples TRBV5-4 to TRBJ2-5; D is unresolved. V lost 0 bases and J 3 bases, leaving 18 bases between the germline ends. Germline values: CDR1 SGHNT, CDR2 YYREEE (reference sequence). This CDR3 is 17 amino acids long.

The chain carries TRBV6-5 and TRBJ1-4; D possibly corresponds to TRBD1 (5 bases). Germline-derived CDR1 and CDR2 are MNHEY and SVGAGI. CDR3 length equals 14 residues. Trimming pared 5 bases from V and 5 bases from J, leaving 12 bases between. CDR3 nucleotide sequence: TGTGCCAGCAGTCCCGGGACGTTAAATGAAAAACTGTTTTTT. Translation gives CASSPGTLNEKLFF.

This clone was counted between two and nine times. The CDR3 loop is CASSKSLAAGTDTQYF. The CDR3 DNA is TGTGCCAGCAGCAAGAGTCTAGCGGCTGGCACAGATACGCAGTATTTT. This chain links TRBV11-2 with TRBJ2-3, with 7 bases identical to TRBD2. The V gene end was trimmed by 5 bases and the J gene end by 1 base; junction bases not matched to a gene: 9. CDR3 length: 16 amino acids. The germline CDR1 and CDR2 sequences are SGHAT and FQNNGV.

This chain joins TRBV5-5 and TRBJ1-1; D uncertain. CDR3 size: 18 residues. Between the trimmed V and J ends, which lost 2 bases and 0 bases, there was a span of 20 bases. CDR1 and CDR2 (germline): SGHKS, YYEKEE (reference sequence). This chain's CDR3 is CASSLSAINTHMNTEAFF. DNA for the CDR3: TGTGCCAGCAGCTTAAGCGCAATCAACACTCATATGAACACTGAAGCTTTCTTT.

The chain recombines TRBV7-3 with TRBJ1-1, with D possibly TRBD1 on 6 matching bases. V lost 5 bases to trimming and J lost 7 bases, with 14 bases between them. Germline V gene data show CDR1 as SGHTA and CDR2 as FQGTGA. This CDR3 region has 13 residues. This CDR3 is CASSGRGSGEAFF. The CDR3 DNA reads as TGTGCCAGCAGCGGCAGGGGTTCAGGTGAAGCTTTCTTT. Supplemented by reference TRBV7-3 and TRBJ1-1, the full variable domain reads GAGVSQTPSNKVTEKGKYVELRCDPISGHTALYWYRQSLGQGPEFLIYFQGTGAADDSGLPNDRFFAVRPEGSVSTLKIQRTERGDSAVYLCASSGRGSGEAFFGQGTRLTVV.

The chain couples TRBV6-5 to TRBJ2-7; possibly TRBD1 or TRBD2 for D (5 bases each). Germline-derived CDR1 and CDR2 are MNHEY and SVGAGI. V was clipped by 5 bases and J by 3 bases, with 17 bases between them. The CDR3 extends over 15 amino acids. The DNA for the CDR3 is TGTGCCAGCAGTCCCTATTGGGACCGTCTCTACGAGCAGTACTTC. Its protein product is CASSPYWDRLYEQYF.

CDR3 sequence reads: CASNSGTGGTEAFF. The CDR3 DNA is TGTGCCAGCAATTCCGGGACAGGGGGTACTGAAGCTTTCTTT. The gene calls are TRBV9 and TRBJ1-1; 11 bases match TRBD1. Germline V gene data show CDR1 as SGDLS and CDR2 as YYNGEE. Trimming cost V 6 bases and J 5 bases; bases outside gene matches: 6. The CDR3 consists of 14 residues.

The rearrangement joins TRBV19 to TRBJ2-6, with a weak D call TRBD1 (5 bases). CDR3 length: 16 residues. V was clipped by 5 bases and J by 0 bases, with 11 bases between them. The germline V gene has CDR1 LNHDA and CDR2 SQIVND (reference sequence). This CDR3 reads CASSVGQPSGANVLTF. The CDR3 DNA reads TGTGCCAGTAGTGTAGGACAACCCTCTGGGGCCAACGTCCTGACTTTC.

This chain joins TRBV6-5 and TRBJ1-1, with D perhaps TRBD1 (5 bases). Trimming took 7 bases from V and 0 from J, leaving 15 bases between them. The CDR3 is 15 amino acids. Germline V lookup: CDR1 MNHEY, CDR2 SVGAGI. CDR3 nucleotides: TGTGCCAGCATGGGGATGGGGCACATGAACACTGAAGCTTTCTTT. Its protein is CASMGMGHMNTEAFF.

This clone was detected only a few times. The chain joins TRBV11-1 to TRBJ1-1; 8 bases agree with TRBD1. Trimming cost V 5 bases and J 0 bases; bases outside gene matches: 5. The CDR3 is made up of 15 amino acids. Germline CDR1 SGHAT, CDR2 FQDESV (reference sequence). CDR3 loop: CASSPGGGLNTEAFF. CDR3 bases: TGTGCCAGCAGCCCAGGGGGCGGCTTGAACACTGAAGCTTTCTTT.

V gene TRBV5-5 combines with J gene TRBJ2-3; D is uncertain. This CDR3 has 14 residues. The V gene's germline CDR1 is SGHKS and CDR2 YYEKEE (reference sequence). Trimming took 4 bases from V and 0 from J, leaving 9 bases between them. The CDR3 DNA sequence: TGTGCCAGCAGCCCTCAGCTAAGCACAGATACGCAGTATTTT. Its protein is CASSPQLSTDTQYF.

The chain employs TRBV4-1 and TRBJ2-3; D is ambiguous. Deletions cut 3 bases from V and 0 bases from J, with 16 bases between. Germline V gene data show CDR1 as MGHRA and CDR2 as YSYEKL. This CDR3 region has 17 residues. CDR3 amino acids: CASSQVVTAASTDTQYF. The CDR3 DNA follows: TGCGCCAGCAGCCAGGTCGTGACGGCGGCTAGCACAGATACGCAGTATTTT.

The CDR3 DNA reads TGTGCCAGCAGCCGAGACGGACGAGCGAACACCGGGGAGCTGTTTTTT. This translates into CASSRDGRANTGELFF. This chain connects TRBV11-2 to TRBJ2-2; no firm D call. In germline, CDR1 is SGHAT, CDR2 FQNNGV. Trimming pared 5 bases from V and 0 bases from J, leaving 13 bases between. This CDR3 is built from 16 residues.

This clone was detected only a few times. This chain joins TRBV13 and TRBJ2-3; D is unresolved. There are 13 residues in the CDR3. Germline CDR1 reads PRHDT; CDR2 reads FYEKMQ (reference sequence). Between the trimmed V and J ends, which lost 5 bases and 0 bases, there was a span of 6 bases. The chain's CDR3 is CASSVLSTDTQYF. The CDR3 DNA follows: TGTGCCAGCAGCGTACTAAGCACAGATACGCAGTATTTT.

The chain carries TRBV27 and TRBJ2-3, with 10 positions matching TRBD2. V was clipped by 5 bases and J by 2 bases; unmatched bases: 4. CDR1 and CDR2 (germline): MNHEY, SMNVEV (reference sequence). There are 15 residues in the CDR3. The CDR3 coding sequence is TGTGCCAGCAGTACTAGCGGGGCAGTCACAGATACGCAGTATTTT. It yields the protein CASSTSGAVTDTQYF.

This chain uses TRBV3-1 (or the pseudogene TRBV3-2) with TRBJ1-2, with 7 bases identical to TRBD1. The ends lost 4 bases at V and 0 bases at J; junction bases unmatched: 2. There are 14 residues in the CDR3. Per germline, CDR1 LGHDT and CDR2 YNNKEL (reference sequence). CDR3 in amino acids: CASSRDRANYGYTF. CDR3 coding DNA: TGTGCCAGCAGCCGGGACAGAGCTAACTATGGCTACACCTTC.